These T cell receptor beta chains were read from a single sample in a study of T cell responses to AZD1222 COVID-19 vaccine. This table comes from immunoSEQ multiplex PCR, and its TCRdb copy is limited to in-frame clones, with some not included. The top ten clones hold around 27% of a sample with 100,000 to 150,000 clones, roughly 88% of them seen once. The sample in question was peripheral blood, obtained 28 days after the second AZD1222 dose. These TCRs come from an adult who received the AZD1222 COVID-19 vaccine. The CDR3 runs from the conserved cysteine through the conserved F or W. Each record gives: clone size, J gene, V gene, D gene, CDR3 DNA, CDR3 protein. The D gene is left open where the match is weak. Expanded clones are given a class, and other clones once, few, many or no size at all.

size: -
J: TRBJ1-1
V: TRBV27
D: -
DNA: TGTGCCAGCAGTTTAAATGAGGGAGGTGAAACTGAAGCTTTCTTT
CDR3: CASSLNEGGETEAFF

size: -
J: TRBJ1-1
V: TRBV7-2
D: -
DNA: TGTGCCAGCAGCCCCCGTTCGGGGGTAAACACTGAAGCTTTCTTT
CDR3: CASSPRSGVNTEAFF

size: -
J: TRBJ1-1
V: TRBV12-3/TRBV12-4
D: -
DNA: TGTGCCAGCACCCTTGGGGCAGGGACTGAAGCTTTCTTT
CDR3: CASTLGAGTEAFF

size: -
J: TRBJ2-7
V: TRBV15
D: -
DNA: TGTGCCACCAGCAGTATCGACAGATTCGAGCAGTACTTC
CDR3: CATSSIDRFEQYF

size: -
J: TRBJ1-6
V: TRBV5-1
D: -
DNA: TGCGCCAGCAGCTTGCGGGTTGATTCACCCCTCCACTTT
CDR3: CASSLRVDSPLHF

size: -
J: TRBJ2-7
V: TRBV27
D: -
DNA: TGTGCCAGCAGTACCAGGGGCAGACCCGGGATCTACGAGCAGTACTTC
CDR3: CASSTRGRPGIYEQYF

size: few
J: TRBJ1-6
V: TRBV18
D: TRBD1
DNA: TGTGCCAGCTCACCGGACAGGAATAATTCACCCCTCCACTTT
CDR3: CASSPDRNNSPLHF

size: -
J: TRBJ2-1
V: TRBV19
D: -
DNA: TGTGCCAGTAGTATAAGTGGGGCCGCCTCCTACAATGAGCAGTTCTTC
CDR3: CASSISGAASYNEQFF

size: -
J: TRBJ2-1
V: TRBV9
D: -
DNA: TGTGCCAGCAGCGCCCGCGTGAGCTCCTACAATGAGCAGTTCTTC
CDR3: CASSARVSSYNEQFF

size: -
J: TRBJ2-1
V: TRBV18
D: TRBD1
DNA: TGTGCCAGCTCACAGACAGGGGGCGCGATGAATGAGCAGTTCTTC
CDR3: CASSQTGGAMNEQFF

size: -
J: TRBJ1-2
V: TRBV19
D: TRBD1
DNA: TGTGCCAGTAGTCTTGGACAGGCCCGTAACTATGGCTACACCTTC
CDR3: CASSLGQARNYGYTF

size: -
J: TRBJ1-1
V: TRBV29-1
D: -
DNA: TGCAGCGCGCTGACAGACTTGAACACTGAAGCTTTCTTT
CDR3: CSALTDLNTEAFF

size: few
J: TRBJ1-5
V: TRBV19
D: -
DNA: TGTGCCAGTAGTGCTGGGACACCTGATCGGAGCAATCAGCCCCAGCATTTT
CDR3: CASSAGTPDRSNQPQHF

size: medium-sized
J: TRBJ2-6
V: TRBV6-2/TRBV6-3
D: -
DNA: TGTGCCAGCAGTTACCCGACAGCTGGGGCCAACGTCCTGACTTTC
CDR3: CASSYPTAGANVLTF

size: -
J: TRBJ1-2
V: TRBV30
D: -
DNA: TGTGCCTGGAGTAGACAGCCAGCTAACTATGGCTACACCTTC
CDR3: CAWSRQPANYGYTF

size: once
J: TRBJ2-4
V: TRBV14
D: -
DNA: TGTGCCAGCAGCCTGTCGGGGGTAGTAGGGAACATTCAGTACTTC
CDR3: CASSLSGVVGNIQYF